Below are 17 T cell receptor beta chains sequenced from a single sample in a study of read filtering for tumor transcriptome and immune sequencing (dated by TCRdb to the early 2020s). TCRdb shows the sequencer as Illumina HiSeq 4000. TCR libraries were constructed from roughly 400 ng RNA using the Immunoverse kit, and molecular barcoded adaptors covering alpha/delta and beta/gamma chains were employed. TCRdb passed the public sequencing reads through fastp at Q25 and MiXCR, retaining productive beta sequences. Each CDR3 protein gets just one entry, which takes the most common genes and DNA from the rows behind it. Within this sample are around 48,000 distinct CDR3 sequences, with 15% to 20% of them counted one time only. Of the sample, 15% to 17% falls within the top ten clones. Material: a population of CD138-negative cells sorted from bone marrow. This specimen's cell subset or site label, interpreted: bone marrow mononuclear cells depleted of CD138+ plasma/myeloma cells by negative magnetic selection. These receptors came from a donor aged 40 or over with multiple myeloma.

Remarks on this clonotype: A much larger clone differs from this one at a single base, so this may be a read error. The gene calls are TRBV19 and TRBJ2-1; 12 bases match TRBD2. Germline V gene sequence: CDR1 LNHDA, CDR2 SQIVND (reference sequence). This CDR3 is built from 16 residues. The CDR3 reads CASSRMTSGRANEQLF. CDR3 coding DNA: TGTGCCAGTAGTCGGATGACTAGCGGGAGAGCGAATGAGCAGCTCTTC.

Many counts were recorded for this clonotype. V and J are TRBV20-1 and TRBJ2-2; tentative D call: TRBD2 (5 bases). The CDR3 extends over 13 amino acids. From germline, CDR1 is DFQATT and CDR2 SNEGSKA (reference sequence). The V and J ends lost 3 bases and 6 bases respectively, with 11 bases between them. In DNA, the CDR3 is TGCAGTGCTAGGAGGGCGTACGCCGGGGAGCTGTTTTTT. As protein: CSARRAYAGELFF.

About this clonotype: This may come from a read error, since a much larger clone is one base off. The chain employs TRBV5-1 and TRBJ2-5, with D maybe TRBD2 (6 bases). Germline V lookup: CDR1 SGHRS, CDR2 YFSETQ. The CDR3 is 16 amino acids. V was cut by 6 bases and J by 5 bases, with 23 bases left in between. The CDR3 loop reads CASNGPAGEGSETQYF. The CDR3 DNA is TGCGCCAGCAACGGCCCAGCGGGTGAGGGGAGCGAGACCCAGTACTTC.

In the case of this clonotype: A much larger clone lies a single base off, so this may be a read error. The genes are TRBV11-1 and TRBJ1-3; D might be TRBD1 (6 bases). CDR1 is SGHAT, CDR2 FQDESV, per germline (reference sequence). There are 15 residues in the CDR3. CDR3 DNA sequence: TGTACCAGCAGCTTAGGTACAGGGACTGGAAACACCATATATTTT. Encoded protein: CTSSLGTGTGNTIYF. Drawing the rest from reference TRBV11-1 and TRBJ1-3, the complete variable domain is EAEVAQSPRYKITEKSQAVAFWCDPISGHATLYWYRQILGQGPELLVQFQDESVVDDSQLPKDRFSAERLKGVDSTLKIQPAELGDSAMYLCTSSLGTGTGNTIYFGEGSWLTVV.

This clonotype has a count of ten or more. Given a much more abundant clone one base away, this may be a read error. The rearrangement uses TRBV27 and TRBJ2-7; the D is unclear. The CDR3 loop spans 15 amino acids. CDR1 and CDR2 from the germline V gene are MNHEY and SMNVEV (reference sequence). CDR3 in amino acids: CASSLSPFGMYEQHF. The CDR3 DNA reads TGTGCCAGCAGTTTAAGTCCGTTTGGGATGTACGAGCAGCACTTC.

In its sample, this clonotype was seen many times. The CDR3 DNA is TGTGCCAGCGGAGCGGGAGGAGGCTCCTACAATGAGCAGTTCTTC. This codes for CASGAGGGSYNEQFF. V gene TRBV12-3 or TRBV12-4 combines with J gene TRBJ2-1; 9 bases map to TRBD2. The CDR3 length is 15 residues. The V gene end was trimmed by 8 bases and the J gene end by 0 bases; junction bases not matched to a gene: 5.

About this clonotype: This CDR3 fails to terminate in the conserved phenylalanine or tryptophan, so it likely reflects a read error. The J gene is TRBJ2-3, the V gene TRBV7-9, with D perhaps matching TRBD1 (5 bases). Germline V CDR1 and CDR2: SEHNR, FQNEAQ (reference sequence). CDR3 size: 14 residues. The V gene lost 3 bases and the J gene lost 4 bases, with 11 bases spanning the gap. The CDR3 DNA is TGTGCCAGCAGCTTGGGCAGGGCTCCAGATACGCAGTATATT. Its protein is CASSLGRAPDTQYI.

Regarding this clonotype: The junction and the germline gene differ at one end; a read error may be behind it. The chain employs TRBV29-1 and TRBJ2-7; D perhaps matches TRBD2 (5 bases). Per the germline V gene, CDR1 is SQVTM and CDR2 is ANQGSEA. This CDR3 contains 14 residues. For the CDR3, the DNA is TGCAGCGTGACGGATGGGAGAGCCGCATACGTGCAGTACTTC. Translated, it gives CSVTDGRAAYVQYF.

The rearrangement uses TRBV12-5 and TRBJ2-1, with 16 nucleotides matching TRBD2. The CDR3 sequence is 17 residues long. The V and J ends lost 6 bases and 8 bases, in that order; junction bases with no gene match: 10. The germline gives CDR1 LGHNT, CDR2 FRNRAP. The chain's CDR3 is CASGPAGLAGGKHEQFF. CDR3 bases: TGTGCTAGTGGCCCAGCGGGACTAGCGGGAGGGAAGCATGAGCAGTTCTTC.

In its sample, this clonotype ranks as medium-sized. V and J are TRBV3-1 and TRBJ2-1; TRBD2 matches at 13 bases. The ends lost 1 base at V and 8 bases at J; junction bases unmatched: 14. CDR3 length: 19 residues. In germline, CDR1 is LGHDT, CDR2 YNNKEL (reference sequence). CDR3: CASSQVVLAGGPIGDEQFF. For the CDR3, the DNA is TGTGCCAGCAGCCAAGTGGTACTAGCGGGAGGGCCTATTGGCGATGAGCAGTTCTTC.

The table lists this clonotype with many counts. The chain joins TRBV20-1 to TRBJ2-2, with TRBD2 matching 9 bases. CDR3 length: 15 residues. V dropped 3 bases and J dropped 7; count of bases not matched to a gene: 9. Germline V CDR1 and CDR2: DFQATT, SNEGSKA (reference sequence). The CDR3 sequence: CSARLGGRAVGELFF. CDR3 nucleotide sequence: TGCAGTGCTAGGCTTGGCGGGAGGGCGGTCGGGGAGCTGTTTTTT.

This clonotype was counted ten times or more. This chain's CDR3 is CSVGNLAGGTGNEQFF. In DNA form, the CDR3 reads TGCAGCGTTGGGAACCTAGCGGGAGGCACCGGCAATGAGCAGTTCTTC. J is TRBJ2-1 and V is TRBV29-1, with TRBD2 matching 11 bases. From germline, CDR1 is SQVTM and CDR2 ANQGSEA. J was trimmed by 6 bases and V by 4 bases; bases with no gene match: 11. This CDR3 has 16 residues.

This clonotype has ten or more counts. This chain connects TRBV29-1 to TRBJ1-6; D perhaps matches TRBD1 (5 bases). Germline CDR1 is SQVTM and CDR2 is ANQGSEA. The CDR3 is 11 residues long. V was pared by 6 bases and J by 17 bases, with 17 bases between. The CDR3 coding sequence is TGCAGCGTCCAGACAGCCGCTGGGATCCACTTT. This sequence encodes CSVQTAAGIHF.

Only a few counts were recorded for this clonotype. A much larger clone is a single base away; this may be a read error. CDR3 sequence: CATGPRGDTEAFF. In DNA form, the CDR3 reads TGTGCCACAGGTCCGAGGGGGGACACTGAAGCTTTCTTT. The rearrangement joins TRBV6-1 to TRBJ1-1; maybe TRBD1 (6 bases). CDR3 length: 13 amino acids. Trimming left V 10 bases short and J 3 bases short, with 15 bases between. The germline V gene has CDR1 MNHNS and CDR2 SASEGT.

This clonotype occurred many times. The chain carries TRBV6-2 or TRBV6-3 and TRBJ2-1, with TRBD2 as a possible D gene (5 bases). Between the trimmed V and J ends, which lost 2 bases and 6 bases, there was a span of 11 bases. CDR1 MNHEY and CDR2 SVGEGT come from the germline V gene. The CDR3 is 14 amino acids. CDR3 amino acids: CASSYPDSFNEQFF. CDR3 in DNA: TGTGCCAGCAGTTACCCGGACTCTTTCAATGAGCAGTTCTTC.

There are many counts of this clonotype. CDR3 sequence reads: CSARDPDRGAFF. The DNA of the CDR3 is TGCAGTGCTAGAGACCCCGACAGAGGAGCTTTCTTT. J is TRBJ1-1 and V is TRBV20-1; D might be TRBD1 (5 bases). Trimming took 0 bases from V and 10 from J, leaving 12 bases between them. In germline, CDR1 is DFQATT, CDR2 SNEGSKA (reference sequence). The CDR3 length is 12 residues.

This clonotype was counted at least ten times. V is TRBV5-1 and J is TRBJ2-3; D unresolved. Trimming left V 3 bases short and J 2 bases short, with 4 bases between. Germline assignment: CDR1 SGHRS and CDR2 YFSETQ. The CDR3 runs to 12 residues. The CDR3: CASSSVTDTQYF. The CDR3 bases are TGCGCCAGCAGCTCCGTCACAGATACGCAGTATTTT.